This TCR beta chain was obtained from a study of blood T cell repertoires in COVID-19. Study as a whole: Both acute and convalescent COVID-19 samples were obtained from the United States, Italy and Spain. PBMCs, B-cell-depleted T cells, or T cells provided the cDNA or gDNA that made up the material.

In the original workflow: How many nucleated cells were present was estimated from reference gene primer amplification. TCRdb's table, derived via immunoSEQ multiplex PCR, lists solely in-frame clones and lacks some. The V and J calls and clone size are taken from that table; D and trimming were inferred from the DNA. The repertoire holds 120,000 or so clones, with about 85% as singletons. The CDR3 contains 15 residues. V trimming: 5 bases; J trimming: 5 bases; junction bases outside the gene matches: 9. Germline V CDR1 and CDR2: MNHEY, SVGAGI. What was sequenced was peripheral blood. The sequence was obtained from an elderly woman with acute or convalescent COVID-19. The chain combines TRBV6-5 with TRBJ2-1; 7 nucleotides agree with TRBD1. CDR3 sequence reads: CASSLDRERHNEQFF. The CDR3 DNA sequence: TGTGCCAGCAGTCTCGACAGGGAGAGACACAATGAGCAGTTCTTC.